The 29 T cell receptor beta chains given below trace back to one sample, sequenced in a study of radiotherapy plus CTLA-4 blockade in lung cancer (dated by TCRdb to the late 2010s). The library was generated by the immunoSEQ multiplex PCR assay. TCRdb limited this immuneACCESS table to in-frame rearrangements with V and J called. A share of clones is missing; checked studies link under half to unresolved V genes, and the rest is unexplained. Here the sample has approximately 60,000 clones; approximately 75% occur a single time. Under 5% of the sample rests with the top ten. Material: peripheral blood, obtained from a patient treated with radiotherapy plus ipilimumab. All receptors come from a human donor with non-small cell lung cancer who had a complete response to radiotherapy plus ipilimumab.

This chain uses TRBV7-2 with TRBJ1-3, with unresolved D. Germline CDR1 is SGHTA and CDR2 is FQGNSA. The ends were cut back, 4 bases at V and 0 bases at J, with 13 bases in the middle. The CDR3 consists of 16 residues. Here the CDR3 reads CASSSLGSGSGNTIYF. CDR3 DNA sequence: TGTGCCAGCAGCTCCCTGGGCTCAGGCTCTGGAAACACCATATATTTT.

The chain uses TRBV11-2 and TRBJ2-7, with D unclear. Germline V lookup: CDR1 SGHAT, CDR2 FQNNGV. The CDR3 sequence is 14 residues long. The V end was cut by 7 bases, the J end by 2 bases, with 15 bases between. The CDR3 nucleotides read TGTGCCAGCACCCTTATCGGCCAAACCTACGAGCAGTACTTC. Its translation: CASTLIGQTYEQYF.

The chain couples TRBV2 to TRBJ2-6; 16 bases map to TRBD2. Germline V gene data show CDR1 as SNHLY and CDR2 as FYNNEI. The J segment lost 14 bases and the V segment lost 6 bases, leaving 4 bases of the junction unmatched. There are 14 residues in the CDR3. CDR3 loop: CASRGGLAGGILTF. The CDR3 DNA reads TGTGCCAGCAGGGGGGGACTAGCGGGAGGGATCCTGACTTTC.

This clone was observed a handful of times. The chain joins TRBV5-1 to TRBJ2-5, with D perhaps TRBD1 (5 bases). V was shortened by 7 bases and J by 1 base, with 14 bases between the two germline ends. CDR1 and CDR2 from the germline V gene are SGHRS and YFSETQ. The length of the CDR3 is 14 residues. The CDR3 region has the DNA TGCGCCAGCGGGGCCGGACAAGGCCAAGAGACCCAGTACTTC. Encoded protein: CASGAGQGQETQYF.

This clone has only a few counts. This chain uses TRBV7-8 with TRBJ1-2; the D is unclear. CDR1 SGHVS and CDR2 FQNEAQ come from the germline V gene. The ends were cut back, 1 base at V and 0 bases at J, with 3 bases in the middle. The CDR3 covers 13 residues. Here the CDR3 reads CASSLDPNYGYTF. Written as DNA, the CDR3 is TGTGCCAGCAGCTTAGACCCTAACTATGGCTACACCTTC.

This clone was counted only a few times. The chain recombines TRBV2 with TRBJ2-1; D is perhaps TRBD2 (5 bases). Per germline, CDR1 SNHLY and CDR2 FYNNEI. The CDR3 is 15 amino acids. Deletions cut 6 bases from V and 7 bases from J, with 19 bases between. The CDR3 DNA follows: TGTGCCAGCAGCCTAAGGGCGTCAGAGGGAAATGAGCAGTTCTTC. Residues: CASSLRASEGNEQFF.

The V and J genes are TRBV6-6 and TRBJ1-5, with D unresolved. V lost 2 bases, J lost 9 bases, and 14 bases lay in between. The V gene's germline CDR1 is MNHNY and CDR2 SVGAGI (reference sequence). The CDR3 runs 14 residues. CDR3 sequence reads: CASSYPDRGGPQHF. In DNA form, the CDR3 reads TGTGCCAGCAGTTACCCGGACCGCGGTGGGCCCCAGCATTTT.

This rearrangement joins TRBV5-4 to TRBJ2-3; TRBD2 might be the D (7 bases). CDR3 length: 15 amino acids. The ends were cut back, 0 bases at V and 7 bases at J, with 15 bases in the middle. The germline CDR1 and CDR2 sequences are SGHNT and YYREEE (reference sequence). CDR3 loop: CASSLEVGGRNTQYF. The CDR3 DNA reads TGTGCCAGCAGCTTGGAGGTGGGGGGGCGTAATACGCAGTATTTT.

This clone was counted a single time. The chain links TRBV10-2 to TRBJ1-6; 7 nucleotides line up with TRBD1. After removal of 6 bases from V and 7 bases from J, the junction contained 3 bases not matched to a gene. Germline loops: CDR1 WSHSY, CDR2 SAAADI. CDR3 length equals 13 residues. The CDR3 protein is CASRATGNSPLHF. The CDR3 nucleotides read TGCGCCAGCAGGGCGACAGGGAATTCACCCCTCCACTTT.

The chain carries TRBV19 and TRBJ2-5; no clear D. Per the germline V gene, CDR1 is LNHDA and CDR2 is SQIVND (reference sequence). The CDR3 sequence is 12 residues long. V lost 3 bases and J lost 1, with 3 bases in between. The CDR3 protein is CASSIPQETQYF. DNA of the CDR3: TGTGCCAGTAGTATCCCCCAAGAGACCCAGTACTTC.

The gene calls are TRBV7-2 and TRBJ1-2, with 7 bases that match TRBD1. V shed 0 bases, J shed 4 bases, and the junction held 5 bases outside the gene matches. The CDR3 has 15 amino acids. Germline values: CDR1 SGHTA, CDR2 FQGNSA. CDR3 DNA: TGTGCCAGCAGCTTAGCGCGGGACAGAGCCTATGGCTACACCTTC. Its protein is CASSLARDRAYGYTF. Drawing the rest from reference TRBV7-2 and TRBJ1-2, the complete variable domain is GAGVSQSPSNKVTEKGKDVELRCDPISGHTALYWYRQSLGQGLEFLIYFQGNSAPDKSGLPSDRFSAERTGGSVSTLTIQRTQQEDSAVYLCASSLARDRAYGYTFGSGTRLTVV.

This clone has only a few counts. The chain carries TRBV7-9 and TRBJ1-1; no firm D call. This CDR3 is 14 amino acids long. Germline V gene sequence: CDR1 SEHNR, CDR2 FQNEAQ (reference sequence). V was shortened by 7 bases and J by 1 base, with 13 bases between the two germline ends. The CDR3 here is CASKTQLTNTEAFF. CDR3 DNA: TGTGCCAGCAAGACACAGCTTACGAACACTGAAGCTTTCTTT.

V usage is TRBV4-1 and J usage is TRBJ2-6; D may be TRBD1 (6 bases). The germline V gene encodes CDR1 MGHRA and CDR2 YSYEKL. V was pared by 0 bases and J by 2 bases, with 11 bases between. This CDR3 spans 17 amino acids. The CDR3: CASSQEARTAGANVLTF. CDR3 nucleotides: TGCGCCAGCAGCCAAGAGGCAAGGACAGCTGGGGCCAACGTCCTGACTTTC.

The genes are TRBV14 and TRBJ2-3; D remains ambiguous. This CDR3 contains 14 residues. The ends were cut back, 4 bases at V and 0 bases at J, with 8 bases in the middle. Germline CDR1 and CDR2: SGHDN and FVKESK. Here the CDR3 reads CASSPALSTDTQYF. The CDR3 DNA is TGTGCCAGCAGCCCAGCTCTCAGCACAGATACGCAGTATTTT.

The chain recombines TRBV4-3 with TRBJ2-2; TRBD1 might be the D (6 bases). The CDR3 is 15 residues long. In germline, CDR1 is LGHNA, CDR2 YSLEER. V lost 1 base, J lost 1 base, and 7 bases lay in between. The DNA of the CDR3 is TGCGCCAGCAGCCAAGGAGGGGGGAACACCGGGGAGCTGTTTTTT. This codes for CASSQGGGNTGELFF.

This clone was seen a few times. The chain carries TRBV10-3 and TRBJ2-7, with D unclear. The V end lost 7 bases, the J end lost 3 bases, and 22 bases lay between the germline ends. The CDR3 has 16 residues. Germline CDR1 reads ENHRY; CDR2 reads SYGVKD. This CDR3 is CAIKPAPEVGIYEQYF. Written as DNA, the CDR3 is TGTGCCATCAAGCCGGCGCCAGAGGTTGGGATCTACGAGCAGTACTTC.

V usage is TRBV4-1 and J usage is TRBJ1-2; weak D call: TRBD1 (6 bases). CDR3 length: 15 amino acids. V was shortened by 0 bases and J by 3 bases, with 11 bases between the two germline ends. CDR1 MGHRA and CDR2 YSYEKL come from the germline V gene. DNA of the CDR3: TGCGCCAGCAGCCAAGAAAAGGGGGGCTACTATGGCTACACCTTC. The encoded protein is CASSQEKGGYYGYTF.

This clone has just one count. The V call is TRBV9, the J call TRBJ2-7; D is ambiguous. This CDR3 spans 12 amino acids. Germline V gene sequence: CDR1 SGDLS, CDR2 YYNGEE. CDR3 residues: CASSHGTESRSV. CDR3 DNA: TGTGCCAGCAGCCACGGAACAGAATCGCGATCCGTC.

The V and J genes are TRBV5-1 and TRBJ1-6; D gene uncertain. The CDR3 consists of 14 residues. Germline loops: CDR1 SGHRS, CDR2 YFSETQ. The V end was cut by 0 bases, the J end by 7 bases, with 8 bases between. The CDR3 sequence is CASSLERLNSPLHF. The CDR3 bases are TGCGCCAGCAGCTTGGAGCGTTTAAATTCACCCCTCCACTTT.

This clone was counted a few times. This chain links TRBV7-9 with TRBJ2-7, with 9 positions matching TRBD1. In germline, CDR1 is SEHNR, CDR2 FQNEAQ (reference sequence). This CDR3 is built from 15 residues. The trim removed 5 bases at V and 7 bases at J, leaving 12 bases unmatched. The CDR3 sequence: CASSTVGQGSDEQYF. The CDR3 DNA reads TGTGCCAGCAGCACAGTGGGACAGGGTTCTGATGAGCAGTACTTC.

In DNA, the CDR3 is TGTGCCACCAGCAGAGATACGGGGGTGAAGAACACTGAAGCTTTCTTT. Translated: CATSRDTGVKNTEAFF. This chain links TRBV15 with TRBJ1-1; D possibly corresponds to TRBD1 (5 bases). Trimming removed 0 bases at V and 1 base at J, with 12 bases between. The CDR3 spans 16 residues. The germline V gene encodes CDR1 LNHNV and CDR2 YYDKDF (reference sequence).

J is TRBJ1-2 and V is TRBV27, with 7 bases matching TRBD1. V was pared by 5 bases and J by 8 bases, with 11 bases of the junction left unmatched. Germline CDR1 MNHEY, CDR2 SMNVEV (reference sequence). This CDR3 comprises 14 residues. The CDR3 DNA follows: TGTGCCAGCAGTCCAGAGACAGGGCTTTGGGGCTACACCTTC. Residues: CASSPETGLWGYTF.

The genes are TRBV5-1 and TRBJ1-1, with a tentative D call TRBD1 (5 bases). The CDR3 is 12 residues long. The V gene's germline CDR1 is SGHRS and CDR2 YFSETQ. V shed 7 bases and J shed 5 bases, with 12 bases lying between them. CDR3 protein: CASQTRGTEAFF. As DNA, the CDR3 is TGCGCCAGCCAAACAAGGGGTACTGAAGCTTTCTTT.

The chain combines TRBV23-1 with TRBJ2-7; 9 bases align to TRBD1. TRBV23-1 is an ORF, with its function uncertain. J gave up 4 bases and V 4 bases, and 2 bases lay outside the gene matches. The CDR3 totals 13 residues. CDR3 nucleotides: TGCGCCAGCAGTCCCGGACAGGGGTACGAGCAGTACGTC. It encodes CASSPGQGYEQYV.

This chain connects TRBV7-2 to TRBJ2-7; 8 nucleotides align to TRBD2. The V gene's germline CDR1 is SGHTA and CDR2 FQGNSA. This CDR3 comprises 16 residues. The V segment lost 4 bases and the J segment 3 bases; nucleotides outside the gene matches: 11. The CDR3 bases are TGTGCCAGCAGCTATAGTGGAAGCGGGAGAGGCTACGAGCAGTACGTC. Protein sequence: CASSYSGSGRGYEQYV.

V and J are TRBV7-8 and TRBJ2-3; the D gene is possibly TRBD2 (7 bases). The CDR3 covers 15 residues. The V and J ends lost 1 base and 7 bases respectively, with 15 bases between them. CDR1 is SGHVS and CDR2 is FQNEAQ in the germline V gene. The CDR3 nucleotides are TGTGCCAGCAGCTTAGAGGGGGACTACAGAAATACGCAGTATTTT. This encodes CASSLEGDYRNTQYF.

V and J are TRBV18 and TRBJ2-7; 8 positions agree with TRBD2. CDR1 is KGHSH and CDR2 is LQKENI in the germline V gene. This CDR3 has 14 amino acids. V was clipped by 6 bases and J by 5 bases; unmatched bases: 9. The CDR3 DNA reads TGTGCCAGCTCCCCCTCCGGGGGGGGAAACGAGCAGTACTTC. Amino acids: CASSPSGGGNEQYF.

V usage is TRBV7-2 and J usage is TRBJ2-5, with D tentatively TRBD1 (6 bases). Germline-derived CDR1 and CDR2 are SGHTA and FQGNSA. Trimming pared 5 bases from V and 2 bases from J, leaving 12 bases between. This CDR3 is built from 14 residues. CDR3 loop: CASSARTVQETQYF. The CDR3 DNA follows: TGTGCCAGCAGCGCCCGGACAGTTCAAGAGACCCAGTACTTC.

The V and J genes are TRBV30 and TRBJ1-6; tentative D call: TRBD1 (5 bases). The V end lost 7 bases, the J end lost 7 bases, and 14 bases lay between the germline ends. From germline, CDR1 is GTSNPN and CDR2 SVGIG (reference sequence). The CDR3 has 13 amino acids. CDR3 DNA sequence: TGTGCCTCTTCGAGGGGTTCAAATTCACCCCTCCACTTT. Translation: CASSRGSNSPLHF.